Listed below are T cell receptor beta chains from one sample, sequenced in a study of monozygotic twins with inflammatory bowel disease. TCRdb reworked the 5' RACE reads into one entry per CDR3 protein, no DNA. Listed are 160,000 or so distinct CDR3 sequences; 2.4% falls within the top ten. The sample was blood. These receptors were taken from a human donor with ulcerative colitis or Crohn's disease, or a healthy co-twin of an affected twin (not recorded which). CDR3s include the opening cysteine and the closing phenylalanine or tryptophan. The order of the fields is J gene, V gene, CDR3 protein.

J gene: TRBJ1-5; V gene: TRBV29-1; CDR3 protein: CSVRSGTHQPQHF
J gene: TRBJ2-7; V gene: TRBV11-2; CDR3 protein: CASSHGGSTSGRPPYEQYF
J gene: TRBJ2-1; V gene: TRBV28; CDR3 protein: CASSLGGSTQFF
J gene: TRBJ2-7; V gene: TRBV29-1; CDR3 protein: CSVDLQGDEQYF
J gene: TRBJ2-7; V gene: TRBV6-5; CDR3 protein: CASTHLNSYEQHF
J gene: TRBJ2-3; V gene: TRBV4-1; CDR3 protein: CASSQERLAGARTYF
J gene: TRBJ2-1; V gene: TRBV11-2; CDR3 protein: CASSPDGYNEQFF
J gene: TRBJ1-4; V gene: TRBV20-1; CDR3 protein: CGAAYEGNEKLFF
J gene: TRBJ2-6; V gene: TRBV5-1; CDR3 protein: CASSTQVSGANVLTF
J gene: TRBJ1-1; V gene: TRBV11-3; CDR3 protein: CASSLGEWGDTEAFF
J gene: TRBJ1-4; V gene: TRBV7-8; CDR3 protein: CASSLETDYYEKLFF
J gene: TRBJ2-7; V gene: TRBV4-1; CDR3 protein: CASSLRGTAEQYF
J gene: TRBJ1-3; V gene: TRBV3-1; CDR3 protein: CASSQDSSRGNTIYF
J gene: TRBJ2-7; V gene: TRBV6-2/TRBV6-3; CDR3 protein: CASSWRKGGEQYF
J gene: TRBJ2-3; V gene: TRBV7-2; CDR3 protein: CASSLDGGGSTDTQYF
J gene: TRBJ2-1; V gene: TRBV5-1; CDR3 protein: CASSKGLNEQFF
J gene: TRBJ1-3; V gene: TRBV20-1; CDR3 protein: CSARGGLLGPGNTIYF
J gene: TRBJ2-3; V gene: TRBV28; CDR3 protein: CASSLLAGGQMNLHDTQYF
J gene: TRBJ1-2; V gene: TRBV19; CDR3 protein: CASSIRAYGYTF
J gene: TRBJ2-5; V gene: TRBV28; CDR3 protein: CASSFRQGKETQYF
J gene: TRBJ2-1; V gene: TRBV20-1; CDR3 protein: CSARVMGGLDEQFF
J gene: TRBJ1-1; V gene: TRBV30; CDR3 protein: CAWSVGRNTEAFF
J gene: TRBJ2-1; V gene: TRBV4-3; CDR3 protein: CASSPRPGLGLSSYNEQFF
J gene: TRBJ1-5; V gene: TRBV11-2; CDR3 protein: CASSFSGTKGPQHF
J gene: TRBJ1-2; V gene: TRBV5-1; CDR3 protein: CASSLTTGGYGYTF
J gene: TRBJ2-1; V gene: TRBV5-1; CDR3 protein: CASSHGRNEQFF
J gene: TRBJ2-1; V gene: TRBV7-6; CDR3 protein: CASSLVWRESNEQFF